These T cell receptor beta chains were read from a single sample in a study of shared clonotypes between healthy human individuals. The repertoire was sequenced with immunoSEQ multiplex PCR; TCRdb's copy has only in-frame clones and lacks some. In the table there are about 680,000 clones, roughly nine tenths of which are singletons. The sample consisted of naive CD8+ T cells sorted from blood. All receptors derive from a man aged 25 to 45 in good health. Both conserved end residues are part of each CDR3. D genes are given only for firm matches. Only some rows state a clone size, as once, few, many or a class for expanded clones.

size	length	V	D	J	DNA	CDR3
few	14	TRBV10-1	TRBD2	TRBJ2-7	TGCGCCAGCAGTGAGGCGGGAGGGCCCTACGAGCAGTACTTC	CASSEAGGPYEQYF
-	15	TRBV7-9	-	TRBJ1-1	TGTGCCAGCAGCTTAGGATCGAGGGGCGGGACTGAAGCTTTCTTT	CASSLGSRGGTEAFF
-	13	TRBV11-2	TRBD2	TRBJ2-5	TGTGCCCCCCCCCGGCGGGAGCCGGAGACCCAGTACTTC	CAPPRREPETQYF
-	18	TRBV7-9	-	TRBJ2-1	TGTGCCAGCAGTATTGACGCGTTAGACGGGGTTGCGGACAATGAGCAGTTCTTC	CASSIDALDGVADNEQFF
once	14	TRBV2	-	TRBJ2-2	TGTGCCAGCAGTGAAGCGTGGGGGACCGGGGAGCTGTTTTTT	CASSEAWGTGELFF
-	12	TRBV27	-	TRBJ2-7	TGTGCCAGCAGTTCCCCTTCCTACGAGCAGTACTTC	CASSSPSYEQYF
-	15	TRBV7-4	-	TRBJ2-1	TGTGCCAGCAGCTCAGAATGGGGTTGGGACAATGAGCAGTTCTTC	CASSSEWGWDNEQFF
-	12	TRBV27	-	TRBJ2-1	TGTGCCAGCAGTTTGGGTGGCAATGAGCAGTTCTTC	CASSLGGNEQFF
few	15	TRBV29-1	TRBD2	TRBJ2-2	TGCAGCGTTGAAGATGGCGGGAGGGAAACCGGGGAGCTGTTTTTT	CSVEDGGRETGELFF
-	12	TRBV29-1	-	TRBJ2-7	TGCAGCGTTGGCGACTCCTCCTACGAGCAGTACTTC	CSVGDSSYEQYF
-	16	TRBV6-6	TRBD2	TRBJ2-2	TGTGCCAGCAGTTACGAAAGGGGCGGGAGCACCGGGGAGCTGTTTTTT	CASSYERGGSTGELFF
-	11	TRBV7-3	-	TRBJ2-1	TGTGCCAGCAGCTACAACAATGAGCAGTTCTTC	CASSYNNEQFF
-	14	TRBV29-1	TRBD2	TRBJ2-7	TGCAGCGTTGAGGGCGGGAGTGTTTCCTACGAGCAGTACTTC	CSVEGGSVSYEQYF
-	16	TRBV27	TRBD2	TRBJ2-1	TGTGCCAGCAGTTTATCCAGCGGGAGCTCCTACAATGAGCAGTTCTTC	CASSLSSGSSYNEQFF
-	15	TRBV15	TRBD1	TRBJ1-5	TGTGCCACCCACGACAGGGCATATAGCAATCAGCCCCAGCATTTT	CATHDRAYSNQPQHF
-	14	TRBV14	TRBD2	TRBJ2-7	TGTGCCAGCAGCCATATAGCGGGAGGAAGCGAGCAGTACTTC	CASSHIAGGSEQYF
-	13	TRBV27	-	TRBJ2-3	TGTGCCAGCGGGTTACGGGCCACAGATACGCAGTATTTT	CASGLRATDTQYF
-	12	TRBV19	-	TRBJ2-2	TGTGCCAGTAGTTTCTACGCCGGGGAGCTGTTTTTT	CASSFYAGELFF